This T cell receptor beta chain came from a study of cytomegalovirus exposure and HLA in healthy donors. The PCR had 60 Vbeta and 13 Jbeta primers. The table came from immunoSEQ multiplex PCR; TCRdb's copy has only in-frame clones and leaves some out. This sample carries 150,000 to 200,000 clones, approximately 81% of them seen once, and the ten largest clones take about 2%. This TCR was sampled from a young woman in good health and CMV-seropositive. Sequencing used PBMCs.

CDR3 in amino acids: CASSLNRGNEKLFF. In DNA, the CDR3 is TGTGCCAGCAGCTTAAACAGGGGTAATGAAAAACTGTTTTTT. The chain combines TRBV7-9 with TRBJ1-4; 7 bases align to TRBD1. Per germline, CDR1 SEHNR and CDR2 FQNEAQ (reference sequence). The CDR3 length is 14 residues. Trimming at V came to 2 bases and at J to 4 bases, leaving 1 base not matched to a gene.